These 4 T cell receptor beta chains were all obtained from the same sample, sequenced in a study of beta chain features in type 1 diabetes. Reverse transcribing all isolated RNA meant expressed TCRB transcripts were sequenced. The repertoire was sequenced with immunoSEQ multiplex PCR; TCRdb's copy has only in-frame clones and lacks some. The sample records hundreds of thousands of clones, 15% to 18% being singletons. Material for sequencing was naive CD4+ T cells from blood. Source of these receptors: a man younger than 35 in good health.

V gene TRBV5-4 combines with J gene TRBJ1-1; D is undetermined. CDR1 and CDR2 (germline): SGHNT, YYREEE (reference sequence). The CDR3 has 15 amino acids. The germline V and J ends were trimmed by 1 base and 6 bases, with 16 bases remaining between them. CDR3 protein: CASSLPQIQHSEAFF. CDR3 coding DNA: TGTGCCAGCAGCTTGCCTCAGATTCAACACTCTGAAGCTTTCTTT.

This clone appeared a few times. CDR3 sequence: CASSLGVLSKNIQYF. The CDR3 DNA reads TGTGCCAGCAGCTTGGGGGTCTTGTCCAAAAACATTCAGTACTTC. V usage is TRBV7-2 and J usage is TRBJ2-4, with D possibly called TRBD1 or TRBD2 (5 bases each). This CDR3 region has 15 residues. Germline values: CDR1 SGHTA, CDR2 FQGNSA. V dropped 3 bases and J dropped 2 bases, with 11 bases sitting between them. Complete variable domain (other parts from reference TRBV7-2 and TRBJ2-4): GAGVSQSPSNKVTEKGKDVELRCDPISGHTALYWYRQSLGQGLEFLIYFQGNSAPDKSGLPSDRFSAERTGGSVSTLTIQRTQQEDSAVYLCASSLGVLSKNIQYFGAGTRLSVL.

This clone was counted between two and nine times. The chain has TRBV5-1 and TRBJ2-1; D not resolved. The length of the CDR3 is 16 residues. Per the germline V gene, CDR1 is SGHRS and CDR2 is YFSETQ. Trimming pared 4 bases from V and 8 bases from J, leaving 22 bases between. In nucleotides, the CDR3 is TGCGCCAGCAGCCGGTGGACGCAGGAATTTGGGCATGAGCAGTTCTTC. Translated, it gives CASSRWTQEFGHEQFF.

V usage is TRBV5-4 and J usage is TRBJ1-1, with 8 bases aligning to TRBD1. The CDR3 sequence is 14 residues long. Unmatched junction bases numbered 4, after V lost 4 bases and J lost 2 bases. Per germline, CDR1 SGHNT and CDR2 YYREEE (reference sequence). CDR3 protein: CASSGQGVNTEAFF. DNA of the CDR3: TGTGCCAGCAGCGGACAGGGTGTAAACACTGAAGCTTTCTTT.